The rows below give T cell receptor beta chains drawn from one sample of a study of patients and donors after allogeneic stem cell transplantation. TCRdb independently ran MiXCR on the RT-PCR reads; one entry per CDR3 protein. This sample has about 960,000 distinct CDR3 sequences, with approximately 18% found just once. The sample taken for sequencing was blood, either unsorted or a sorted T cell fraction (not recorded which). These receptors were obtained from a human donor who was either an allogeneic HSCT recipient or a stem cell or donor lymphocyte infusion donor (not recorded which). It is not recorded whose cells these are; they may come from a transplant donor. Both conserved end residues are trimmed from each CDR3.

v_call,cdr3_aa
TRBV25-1,ASSKAGRGQETQY
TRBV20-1,SARNSRQGNTEAF
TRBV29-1,SVSQRVRTDTQY
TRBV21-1,ASSNSRLGQPQH
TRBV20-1,SARDLRRADTQY
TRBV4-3,ASSQESDAVTSYT
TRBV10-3,AIIRDTENTEAF
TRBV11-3,ASSSRTGGMRGYT
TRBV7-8,ASSGRTSGTHEQY
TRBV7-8,ASSFDRETQETQY
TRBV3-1,ASSRASTEQF
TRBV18,ASSARPDPSGNTIY
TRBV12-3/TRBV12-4,ASSPTGGEAF
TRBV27,ASSLIKAGSYNEQF
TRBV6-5,ASSFYPGLAGGETQY
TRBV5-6,ASSLENGEKLF
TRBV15,ATSPDYNEQF
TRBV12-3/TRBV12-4,ASSLNGLASEQF
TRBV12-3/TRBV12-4,ASNYGGTQY
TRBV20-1,SATDRRGQGVFEQY
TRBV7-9,ASTSERPSYNEQF
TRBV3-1,ASSQDRDFYNEQF
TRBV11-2,ASSTGQTYEQY
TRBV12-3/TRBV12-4,ASSLQAYGYT
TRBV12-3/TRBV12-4,ASRTSRQVQF
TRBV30,AWSVMRTSGIYNEQF
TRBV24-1,ATRIQGDTEAF
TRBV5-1,ASSLPGDGQQTQY
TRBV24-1,ATSDPGTAGSGELF
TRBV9,ASSPDSSPLRGEQF
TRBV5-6,ASSLTGGWTEAF
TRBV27,ASSLPLFDTQY
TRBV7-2,ASSLRFGWETQY
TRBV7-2,ASSLAAGVYGYT
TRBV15,ATSRDPGGGSPLH
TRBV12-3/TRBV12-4,ASRLGTTYNSPLH
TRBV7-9,ASSRRGDTGELF
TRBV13,ASSFHGLPGGNEQF
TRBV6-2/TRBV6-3,ASGREEPAF
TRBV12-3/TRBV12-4,ASSPQLAGFEKLF